This T cell receptor beta chain was identified during a study of T cell repertoires in cytomegalovirus infection. Each CDR3 protein is one row after TCRdb ran MiXCR on the reads. The table includes about 130,000 distinct CDR3 sequences, 20% to 30% detected once. General study points: The ex vivo response showed dominance by HLA-C-restricted CMV-specific TCR beta clonotypes.

On this clonotype: The antigen is unknown.

The sequence was collected from a human donor in good health (CMV status not recorded). Some clones in this sample may be carry-over from other donors' samples. The source material was PBMCs, sequenced either directly or after in vitro stimulation (not recorded which).

The CDR3 DNA is TGTGCCAGCAGAATCCCGGCCCCGAGTACGCAGTATTTT. Protein: CASRIPAPSTQYF. This sequence joins TRBV2 and TRBJ2-3, with no clear D. The germline V gene has CDR1 SNHLY and CDR2 FYNNEI. The CDR3 spans 13 residues. V lost 6 bases and J 8 bases, leaving 15 bases between the germline ends.